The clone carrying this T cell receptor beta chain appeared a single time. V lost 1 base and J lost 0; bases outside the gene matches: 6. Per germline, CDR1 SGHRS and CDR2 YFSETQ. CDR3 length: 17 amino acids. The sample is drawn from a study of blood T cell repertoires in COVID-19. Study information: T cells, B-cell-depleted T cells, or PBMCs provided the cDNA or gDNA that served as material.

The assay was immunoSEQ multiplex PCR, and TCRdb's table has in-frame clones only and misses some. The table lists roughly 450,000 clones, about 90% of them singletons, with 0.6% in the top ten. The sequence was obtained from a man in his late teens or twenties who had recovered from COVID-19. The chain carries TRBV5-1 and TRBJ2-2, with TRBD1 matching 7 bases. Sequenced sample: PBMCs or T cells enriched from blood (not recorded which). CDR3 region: CASSLLGGNSNTGELFF. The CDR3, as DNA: TGCGCCAGCAGCTTGTTAGGGGGCAATTCGAACACCGGGGAGCTGTTTTTT.